This is a list of T cell receptor beta chains from one sample in a study of beta chain features in type 1 diabetes. Sequencing was performed with immunoSEQ multiplex PCR; in TCRdb, only in-frame clones are kept and a portion is missing. The data show fewer than 400,000 clones, roughly 8% seen once. The material sequenced was central memory CD4+ T cells from blood. These receptors all stem from a woman aged 18-29 years in good health. The conserved cysteine and the conserved F or W are not part of the CDR3 here.

TRBV23-1 ASSHPCGGRPPKRYNEQF
TRBV11-2 ASSADDYEQY
TRBV19 ASSMGRTYNEQF
TRBV7-9 ASSLGARDRDYGYT
TRBV7-2 ASSPYGHYGYT
TRBV7-2 ASSLRPAGETQY
TRBV25-1 ASSPDRGGKYNEQF
TRBV6-5 ASRGGLEGEKLF
TRBV2 ASRLAEDNEQF
TRBV15 ATSRDPLETQY
TRBV10-3 ATTRDRDNSPLH
TRBV21-1 ASNGQGAFGPLYEQY
TRBV5-1 ASSWGAVQETQY
TRBV7-9 ASSVDYQPQH
TRBV5-6 ASSFGGQGRHGYT
TRBV28 ASTRGRNYGYT
TRBV28 ASSFDRNEQF
TRBV5-1 ASSPSGGYTDTQY
TRBV7-8 ASSLGLLSSGRNEQY
TRBV14 ASSLDRGLAEQY
TRBV6-1 ASRPRTGEIHGYT
TRBV4-3 ASSQHEGQGTGSCF
TRBV7-9 ASSFLTSNNEQF
TRBV7-2 ASSPGLAGVVEQS
TRBV7-9 ASSPRGLSGANVLT
TRBV6-1 ASSFPLGELF
TRBV4-1 ASSQDWGQGNEKLF
TRBV9 ARPLGQDLYEQY
TRBV4-2 ASSQGGTSGMDTQY
TRBV5-4 ASSSQSNEKLF
TRBV5-1 ASTSGSEQY
TRBV2 ASSVEHYGYT
TRBV9 ATSEPMREGTGELF
TRBV10-3 AISGPDRDQPQH
TRBV4-3 ASSRTYQGSGNTIY
TRBV5-1 ASSSGGTSGSGEETQY
TRBV7-2 ASSPDPLGGYEQY